This entry features one T cell receptor (beta chain) sequence. Its antigen is currently unknown. The sample originates from a study of beta chain features in type 1 diabetes. Points from the study as a whole: Patients with Type 1 diabetes showed moderately but significantly shorter TCRB CDR3s in all four CD4+ subsets. High-TCR-expressing cells could be over-represented by cDNA sequencing.

CDR1 and CDR2 (germline): LNHDA, SQIVND (reference sequence). With 5 bases clipped from V and 4 bases from J, the junction kept 9 bases outside the gene matches. The CDR3 has 15 amino acids. Donors contributed one heparinised blood draw apiece, averaging about 110 mL. Expressed TCRB transcripts got sequenced, as all isolated RNA was reverse transcribed. Read counts averaged roughly 3.7 million for samples of naive, central memory and regulatory T cells. TCRdb's table, derived via immunoSEQ multiplex PCR, lists solely in-frame clones and lacks some. The repertoire includes 300,000 or so clones, 13% of them detected once, and approximately 0.016% sits in the top ten.

Material for sequencing was naive CD4+ T cells from blood. This receptor was obtained from a woman younger than 30 with type 1 diabetes. This chain joins TRBV19 and TRBJ2-3, with 7 bases aligning to TRBD2. The DNA of the CDR3 is TGTGCCAGTAGTCAAGGACTAGTGCAAGCAGATACGCAGTATTTT. It encodes CASSQGLVQADTQYF. The full variable domain, in which reference TRBV19 and TRBJ2-3 provide the parts outside the CDR3, is DGGITQSPKYLFRKEGQNVTLSCEQNLNHDAMYWYRQDPGQGLRLIYYSQIVNDFQKGDIAEGYSVSREKKESFPLTVTSAQKNPTAFYLCASSQGLVQADTQYFGPGTRLTVL.